One sample yielded the 11 T cell receptor beta chains listed below, sequenced in a study of cytomegalovirus exposure and HLA in healthy donors. The PCR ran on 60 Vbeta and 13 Jbeta primers. Using immunoSEQ multiplex PCR, the repertoire was profiled, and TCRdb retains in-frame clones only, with some absent. The sample shows 110,000 or so clones, approximately 69% of them seen only once. Sequencing used PBMCs. Receptors were obtained from a woman in her thirties or forties in good health and CMV-seropositive.

V gene TRBV27 combines with J gene TRBJ2-7; D might be TRBD1 (5 bases). CDR3 length: 16 residues. Per the germline V gene, CDR1 is MNHEY and CDR2 is SMNVEV (reference sequence). The V end lost 2 bases, the J end lost 0 bases, and 14 bases lay between the germline ends. The CDR3 is CASSLTAQVFSYEQYF. CDR3 nucleotide sequence: TGTGCCAGCAGTTTAACAGCACAGGTTTTCTCCTACGAGCAGTACTTC.

This sequence joins TRBV4-2 and TRBJ2-3; perhaps TRBD2 as D (6 bases). The CDR3 spans 17 residues. Germline lookup yields CDR1 LGHNA and CDR2 YNFKEQ. Between the trimmed V and J ends, which lost 1 base and 0 bases, there was a span of 14 bases. CDR3 in DNA: TGTGCCAGCAGCCAAGTAAAAGCGGGTCTTAGCACAGATACGCAGTATTTT. Protein product: CASSQVKAGLSTDTQYF.

The chain couples TRBV7-9 to TRBJ1-1; 10 nucleotides match TRBD1. The CDR3 has 16 amino acids. J was trimmed by 0 bases and V by 3 bases; bases with no gene match: 4. The V gene's germline CDR1 is SEHNR and CDR2 FQNEAQ (reference sequence). CDR3: CASSLGTGDLNTEAFF. The CDR3, as DNA: TGTGCCAGCAGCTTGGGGACAGGGGATTTGAACACTGAAGCTTTCTTT.

The gene calls are TRBV7-2 and TRBJ2-2; 12 nucleotides agree with TRBD2. Per the germline V gene, CDR1 is SGHTA and CDR2 is FQGNSA. The V and J ends lost 2 bases and 4 bases, in that order; junction bases with no gene match: 5. The CDR3 totals 17 residues. CDR3 nucleotides: TGTGCCAGCAGCTTACTAGCGGGGGGGCCAGGCACCGGGGAGCTGTTTTTT. Translating it yields CASSLLAGGPGTGELFF.

The J gene is TRBJ1-1, the V gene TRBV19; TRBD1 is a possible D gene (5 bases). V was cut by 2 bases and J by 4 bases, with 17 bases left in between. The CDR3 totals 16 residues. Germline-derived CDR1 and CDR2 are LNHDA and SQIVND (reference sequence). Here the CDR3 DNA reads TGTGCCAGTAGTATATTAGGTCCAGACAGTCCCACTGAAGCTTTCTTT. Amino acid sequence: CASSILGPDSPTEAFF.

This rearrangement joins TRBV15 to TRBJ2-1; D gene unclear. V gave up 3 bases and J gave up 1 base, with 7 bases separating them. Germline V gives CDR1 LNHNV, CDR2 YYDKDF (reference sequence). The CDR3 has 14 amino acids. The CDR3 loop is CATSSSGSYNEQFF. The CDR3 DNA sequence: TGTGCCACCAGCAGCTCCGGGTCCTACAATGAGCAGTTCTTC.

This rearrangement joins TRBV7-9 to TRBJ2-2; TRBD1 matches at 9 bases. The ends lost 4 bases at V and 3 bases at J; junction bases unmatched: 3. Per germline, CDR1 SEHNR and CDR2 FQNEAQ (reference sequence). The CDR3 loop spans 15 amino acids. CDR3: CASSSGQGDTGELFF. CDR3 in DNA: TGTGCCAGCAGCTCGGGACAGGGAGACACCGGGGAGCTGTTTTTT.

The chain couples TRBV2 to TRBJ2-1; 10 bases agree with TRBD2. Germline CDR1 is SNHLY and CDR2 is FYNNEI. This CDR3 has 14 amino acids. With V trimmed by 8 bases and J by 6 bases, 7 bases remained unmatched. The CDR3 here is CASRSGRAGNEQFF. The CDR3 nucleotides read TGTGCCAGCCGGAGCGGGAGGGCCGGCAATGAGCAGTTCTTC. Variable domain in full (rest from reference TRBV2 and TRBJ2-1): EPEVTQTPSHQVTQMGQEVILRCVPISNHLYFYWYRQILGQKVEFLVSFYNNEISEKSEIFDDQFSVERPDGSNFTLKIRSTKLEDSAMYFCASRSGRAGNEQFFGPGTRLTVL.

V and J are TRBV4-2 and TRBJ2-2, with 8 bases identical to TRBD2. Germline CDR1 LGHNA, CDR2 YNFKEQ. This CDR3 comprises 18 residues. V gave up 3 bases and J gave up 4 bases; unmatched junction bases: 13. In DNA form, the CDR3 reads TGTGCCAGCAGCCACGACGGAGGCGGCGGGGGGCTCACCGGGGAGCTGTTTTTT. As protein: CASSHDGGGGGLTGELFF.

This chain uses TRBV18 with TRBJ1-4; D uncertain. The CDR3 sequence is 16 residues long. The germline V gene encodes CDR1 KGHSH and CDR2 LQKENI. V was shortened by 1 base and J by 0 bases, with 9 bases between the two germline ends. CDR3 amino acids: CASSPRTASTNEKLFF. The CDR3 DNA sequence: TGTGCCAGCTCACCACGAACAGCCTCAACTAATGAAAAACTGTTTTTT.

The rearrangement joins TRBV27 to TRBJ1-1; D perhaps matches TRBD1 (6 bases). Trimming removed 1 base at V and 2 bases at J, with 17 bases between. The length of the CDR3 is 17 residues. In germline, CDR1 is MNHEY, CDR2 SMNVEV (reference sequence). This chain's CDR3 is CASSLWADSEKNTEAFF. The CDR3 DNA sequence: TGTGCCAGCAGTTTATGGGCGGACAGTGAGAAAAACACTGAAGCTTTCTTT.